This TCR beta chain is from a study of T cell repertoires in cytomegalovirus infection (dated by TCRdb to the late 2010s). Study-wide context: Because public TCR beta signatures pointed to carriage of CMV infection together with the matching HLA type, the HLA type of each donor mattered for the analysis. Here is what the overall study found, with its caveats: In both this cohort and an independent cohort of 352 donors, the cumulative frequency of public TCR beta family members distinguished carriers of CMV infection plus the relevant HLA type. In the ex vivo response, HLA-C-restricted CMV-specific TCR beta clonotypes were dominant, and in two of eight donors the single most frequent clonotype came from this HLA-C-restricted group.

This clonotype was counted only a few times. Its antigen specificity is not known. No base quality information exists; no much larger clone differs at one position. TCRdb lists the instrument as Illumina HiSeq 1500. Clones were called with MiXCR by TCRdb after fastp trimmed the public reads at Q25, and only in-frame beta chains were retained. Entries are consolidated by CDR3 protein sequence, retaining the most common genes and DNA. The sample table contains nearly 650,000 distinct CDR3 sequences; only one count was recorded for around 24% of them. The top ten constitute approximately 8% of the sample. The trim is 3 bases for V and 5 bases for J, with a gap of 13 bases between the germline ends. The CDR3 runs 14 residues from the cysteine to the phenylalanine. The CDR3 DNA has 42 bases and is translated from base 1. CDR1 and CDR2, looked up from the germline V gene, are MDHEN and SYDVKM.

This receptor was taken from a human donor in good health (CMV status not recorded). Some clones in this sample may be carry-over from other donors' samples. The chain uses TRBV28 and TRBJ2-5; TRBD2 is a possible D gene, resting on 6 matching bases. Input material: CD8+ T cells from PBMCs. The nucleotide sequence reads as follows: TGTGCCAGCAGTTTGGGTCGGGGGACCGAGACCCAGTACTTC. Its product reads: CASSLGRGTETQYF.